One and the same sample provided the 20 T cell receptor beta chains below, sequenced in a study of OX40 agonist ivuxolimab in advanced cancers. The repertoire was sequenced with immunoSEQ multiplex PCR; TCRdb's copy has only in-frame clones and lacks some. The profile shows 30,000 to 35,000 clones, 65% to 90% of them singletons. The source was CD4+ or CD8+ T cells sorted from blood, collected in a trial of the OX40 agonist ivuxolimab. These receptors all stem from an adult with an advanced solid tumor such as melanoma, head and neck, liver or kidney cancer.

This clone was observed a single time. The rearrangement uses TRBV5-6 and TRBJ1-1; perhaps TRBD1 as D (6 bases). This CDR3 contains 13 residues. Trimming took 4 bases from V and 1 from J, leaving 8 bases between them. Germline V gene data show CDR1 as SGHDT and CDR2 as YYEEEE. DNA for the CDR3: TGTGCCAGCAGCCTGACAGGGAACACTGAAGCTTTCTTT. It yields the protein CASSLTGNTEAFF.

The chain couples TRBV9 to TRBJ2-3; tentative D call: TRBD1 (6 bases). The CDR3 sequence is 13 residues long. CDR1 and CDR2 from the germline V gene are SGDLS and YYNGEE. V was clipped by 5 bases and J by 5 bases, with 12 bases between them. The CDR3 loop reads CASSSGGQDTQYF. For the CDR3, the DNA is TGTGCCAGCAGTTCTGGGGGACAAGATACGCAGTATTTT. The full variable domain, its missing parts supplied by reference TRBV9 and TRBJ2-3, is DSGVTQTPKHLITATGQRVTLRCSPRSGDLSVYWYQQSLDQGLQFLIQYYNGEERAKGNILERFSAQQFPDLHSELNLSSLELGDSALYFCASSSGGQDTQYFGPGTRLTVL.

The chain has TRBV7-9 and TRBJ2-5; D not resolved. The CDR3 runs to 16 residues. V dropped 4 bases and J dropped 2 bases, with 17 bases sitting between them. Germline lookup yields CDR1 SEHNR and CDR2 FQNEAQ (reference sequence). This CDR3 is CASSSSTGLKQETQYF. CDR3 coding DNA: TGTGCCAGCAGCTCTTCAACCGGGCTTAAGCAAGAGACCCAGTACTTC.

J is TRBJ2-1 and V is TRBV25-1; 10 bases line up with TRBD2. V gave up 6 bases and J gave up 8 bases; unmatched junction bases: 10. The CDR3 covers 15 residues. CDR1 and CDR2 from the germline V gene are MGHDK and SYGVNS. CDR3 amino acids: CASSPSGSLNDEQFF. DNA of the CDR3: TGTGCCAGCAGCCCTAGCGGGAGTCTTAACGATGAGCAGTTCTTC.

The chain is built from TRBV28 and TRBJ1-5; D gene unclear. V lost 3 bases, J lost 11 bases, and 14 bases lay in between. CDR1 is MDHEN, CDR2 SYDVKM, per germline. The CDR3 extends over 13 amino acids. The CDR3: CASSFPSPPAQHF. As DNA, the CDR3 is TGTGCCAGCAGTTTTCCCTCCCCGCCGGCCCAGCATTTT. The variable domain in full, completed from reference TRBV28 and TRBJ1-5, reads DVKVTQSSRYLVKRTGEKVFLECVQDMDHENMFWYRQDPGLGLRLIYFSYDVKMKEKGDIPEGYSVSREKKERFSLILESASTNQTSMYLCASSFPSPPAQHFGDGTRLSIL.

This chain links TRBV7-9 with TRBJ1-1, with D unresolved. CDR1 is SEHNR, CDR2 FQNEAQ, per germline (reference sequence). The CDR3 runs 12 residues. Trimming stripped 5 bases from V and 5 bases from J, with 9 bases between. The chain's CDR3 is CASSPKVTEAFF. In DNA form, the CDR3 reads TGTGCCAGCAGCCCAAAGGTGACTGAAGCTTTCTTT.

The genes are TRBV30 and TRBJ2-7, with D possibly matching TRBD2 (6 bases). V was clipped by 2 bases and J by 0 bases, with 8 bases between them. Looked up from germline, CDR1 is GTSNPN and CDR2 is SVGIG (reference sequence). CDR3 length equals 13 residues. In DNA, the CDR3 is TGTGCCTGGAGTATCGGGGGCTCCTACGAGCAGTACTTC. Translating gives CAWSIGGSYEQYF.

Details on this clone: Other DNA sequences from this sample encode an identical CDR3 as well. This rearrangement joins TRBV28 to TRBJ1-5; D not resolved. This CDR3 is built from 13 residues. Per germline, CDR1 MDHEN and CDR2 SYDVKM. V shed 7 bases and J shed 4 bases, with 11 bases lying between them. CDR3 sequence: CASTSRGNQPQHF. In nucleotides, the CDR3 is TGTGCCAGCACCTCACGCGGTAATCAGCCCCAGCATTTT.

J is TRBJ1-1 and V is TRBV11-2; D is ambiguous. CDR3 length: 15 residues. V lost 4 bases and J 1 base, leaving 13 bases between the germline ends. The germline gives CDR1 SGHAT, CDR2 FQNNGV. The DNA of the CDR3 is TGTGCCAGCAGCTCATACTCGACCGGGAACACTGAAGCTTTCTTT. This codes for CASSSYSTGNTEAFF. Variable domain in full (rest from reference TRBV11-2 and TRBJ1-1): EAGVAQSPRYKIIEKRQSVAFWCNPISGHATLYWYQQILGQGPKLLIQFQNNGVVDDSQLPKDRFSAERLKGVDSTLKIQPAKLEDSAVYLCASSSYSTGNTEAFFGQGTRLTVV.

V usage is TRBV7-9 and J usage is TRBJ2-5; 10 bases are a match to TRBD1. With 5 bases clipped from V and 5 bases from J, the junction kept 5 bases outside the gene matches. The CDR3 is 14 amino acids. CDR1 is SEHNR, CDR2 FQNEAQ, per germline (reference sequence). In DNA form, the CDR3 reads TGTGCCAGCAGCCAACGGACAGGGGGGGAGACCCAGTACTTC. This sequence encodes CASSQRTGGETQYF.

Remarks on this clone: Within the sample, other DNA sequences also encode this same CDR3. The rearrangement uses TRBV7-9 and TRBJ1-1; D unresolved. The CDR3 sequence is 12 residues long. Trimming took off 1 base at V and 4 bases at J, with 4 bases between the two ends. The germline V gene has CDR1 SEHNR and CDR2 FQNEAQ (reference sequence). The CDR3 sequence is CASSLGVTEAFF. As DNA, the CDR3 is TGTGCCAGCAGCTTAGGGGTCACTGAAGCTTTCTTT.

CDR3 in amino acids: CASSPTTGMGDTQYF. The CDR3 DNA reads as TGTGCCAGCAGTCCAACGACAGGGATGGGGGATACGCAGTATTTT. V gene TRBV27 combines with J gene TRBJ2-3, with TRBD1 matching over 7 bases. Germline trimming cut 5 bases from V and 6 bases from J; bases unmatched to any gene: 11. Germline V gives CDR1 MNHEY, CDR2 SMNVEV (reference sequence). This CDR3 region has 15 residues.

A single count supports this clone. The CDR3 sequence is CASKNWTSGSEYEQYF. The CDR3 DNA reads as TGCGCCAGCAAGAATTGGACTAGCGGGAGTGAGTACGAGCAGTACTTC. The chain recombines TRBV10-2 with TRBJ2-7, with 13 bases matching TRBD2. Germline CDR1 reads WSHSY; CDR2 reads SAAADI. V gave up 7 bases and J gave up 4 bases; unmatched junction bases: 10. The CDR3 runs to 16 residues.

The chain has TRBV9 and TRBJ1-3; D is undetermined. Trimming took off 3 bases at V and 0 bases at J, with 7 bases between the two ends. Germline values: CDR1 SGDLS, CDR2 YYNGEE. There are 14 residues in the CDR3. The CDR3 spells CASSAPNSGNTIYF. The CDR3 DNA reads TGTGCCAGCAGCGCGCCCAACTCTGGAAACACCATATATTTT.

The V and J genes are TRBV19 and TRBJ1-5; no clear D. The CDR3 contains 15 residues. Germline V gene sequence: CDR1 LNHDA, CDR2 SQIVND (reference sequence). V lost 5 bases and J lost 0, with 11 bases in between. CDR3 in amino acids: CASSWAPSSNQPQHF. The CDR3 DNA is TGTGCCAGTAGTTGGGCTCCTTCTAGCAATCAGCCCCAGCATTTT.

CDR3 sequence reads: CASSQDTGATDTQYF. The CDR3 region has the DNA TGCGCCAGCAGCCAAGACACAGGCGCGACAGATACGCAGTATTTT. The chain joins TRBV4-3 to TRBJ2-3; possible D gene TRBD1, 5 bases. The CDR3 consists of 15 residues. V dropped 0 bases and J dropped 3 bases, with 10 bases sitting between them. Germline V CDR1 and CDR2: LGHNA, YSLEER.

The gene calls are TRBV19 and TRBJ2-5; 8 bases align to TRBD1. The germline V gene has CDR1 LNHDA and CDR2 SQIVND (reference sequence). This CDR3 is 14 amino acids long. Losses at the gene ends were 3 bases for V and 5 bases for J; bases not matched to a gene: 5. The CDR3 protein is CASSIRDRPETQYF. The CDR3 DNA is TGTGCCAGTAGTATCCGGGACAGGCCCGAGACCCAGTACTTC.

The chain recombines TRBV25-1 with TRBJ1-2, with TRBD1 matching over 11 bases. The V segment lost 8 bases and the J segment 7 bases; nucleotides outside the gene matches: 9. Per germline, CDR1 MGHDK and CDR2 SYGVNS. This CDR3 contains 14 residues. Here the CDR3 DNA reads TGTGCCAGCCCACCCCGGACAGGGGGCCCTGGCTACACCTTC. This gives the protein CASPPRTGGPGYTF.

The CDR3 DNA reads as TGTGCCAGCAGGCACCAGGAATCAGGGAATCCCTACGAGCAGTACTTC. This encodes CASRHQESGNPYEQYF. The rearrangement uses TRBV5-8 and TRBJ2-7; TRBD1 is a possible D gene (5 bases). CDR3 length equals 16 residues. Trimming removed 5 bases from V and 2 bases from J, with 20 bases in between. Per germline, CDR1 SGHTS and CDR2 YDEGEE.

This clone came up a few times. The J gene is TRBJ2-7, the V gene TRBV6-5, with 7 bases matching TRBD2. The CDR3 extends over 13 amino acids. Germline CDR1 is MNHEY and CDR2 is SVGAGI. Germline trimming cut 5 bases from V and 6 bases from J; bases unmatched to any gene: 7. This chain's CDR3 is CASSQSGATEQYF. The CDR3 DNA reads as TGTGCCAGCAGTCAAAGCGGGGCAACCGAGCAGTACTTC.